This TCR beta chain comes out of a study of shared clonotypes between healthy human individuals. Germline V gene data show CDR1 as SGHRS and CDR2 as YFSETQ. This CDR3 is 14 amino acids long. V was trimmed by 2 bases and J by 3 bases, leaving 11 bases between them. TCRdb keeps only in-frame clones here, not all; method: immunoSEQ multiplex PCR. The sample comprises about 2.4 million clones, around nine tenths of which are singletons, and over 0.12% rests with the top ten. Details on this clone: What it binds is not known.

Study findings and constraints: Owing to a small donor count, the genetic and exposure-history diversity represented was limited.

The sequenced sample consisted of naive CD4+ T cells sorted from blood. Subset given: CD45RA+ positively selected. This chain connects TRBV5-1 to TRBJ2-5; TRBD1 or TRBD2 may be the D gene (5 bases each). The clonotype was recovered from a man younger than 30 in good health. The CDR3 here is CASSFAGTKETQYF. DNA of the CDR3: TGCGCCAGCAGCTTTGCCGGGACGAAAGAGACCCAGTACTTC.